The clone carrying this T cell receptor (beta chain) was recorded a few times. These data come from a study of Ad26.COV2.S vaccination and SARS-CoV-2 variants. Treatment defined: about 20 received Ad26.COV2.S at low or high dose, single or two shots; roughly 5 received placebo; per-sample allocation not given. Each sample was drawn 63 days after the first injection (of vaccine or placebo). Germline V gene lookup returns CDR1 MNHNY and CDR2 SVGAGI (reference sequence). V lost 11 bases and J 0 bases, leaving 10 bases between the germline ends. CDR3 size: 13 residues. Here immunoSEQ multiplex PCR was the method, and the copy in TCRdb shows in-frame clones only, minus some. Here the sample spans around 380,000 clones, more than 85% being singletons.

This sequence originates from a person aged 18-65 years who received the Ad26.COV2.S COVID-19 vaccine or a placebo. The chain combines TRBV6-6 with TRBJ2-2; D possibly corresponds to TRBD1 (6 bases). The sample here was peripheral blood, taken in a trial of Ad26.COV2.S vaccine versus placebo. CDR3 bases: TGTGCCGGACGGACAGCGAACACCGGGGAGCTGTTTTTT. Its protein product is CAGRTANTGELFF.